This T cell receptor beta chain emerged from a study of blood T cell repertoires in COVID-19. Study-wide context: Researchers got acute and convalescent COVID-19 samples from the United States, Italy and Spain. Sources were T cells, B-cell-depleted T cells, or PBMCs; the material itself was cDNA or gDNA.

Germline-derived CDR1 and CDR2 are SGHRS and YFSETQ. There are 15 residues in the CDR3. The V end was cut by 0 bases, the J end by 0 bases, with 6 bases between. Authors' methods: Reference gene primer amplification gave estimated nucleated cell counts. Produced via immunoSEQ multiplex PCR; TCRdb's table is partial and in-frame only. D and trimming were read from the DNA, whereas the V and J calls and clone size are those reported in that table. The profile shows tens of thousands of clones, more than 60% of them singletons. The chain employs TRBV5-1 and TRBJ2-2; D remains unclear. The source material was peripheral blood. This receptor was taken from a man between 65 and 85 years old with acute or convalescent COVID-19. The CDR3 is CASSLDAANTGELFF. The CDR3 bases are TGCGCCAGCAGCTTGGACGCAGCGAACACCGGGGAGCTGTTTTTT.